The clone carrying this T cell receptor (beta chain) has a handful of counts. CDR1 and CDR2 (germline): ENHRY, SYGVKD. The CDR3 contains 17 residues. Trimming removed 3 bases from V and 6 bases from J, with 22 bases in between. The PCR used 60 Vbeta and 13 Jbeta primers. Assay used: immunoSEQ multiplex PCR; TCRdb lists only in-frame clones, some missing. The table records approximately 180,000 clones, roughly 76% of them present only once. The sample comes from a study of cytomegalovirus exposure and HLA in healthy donors. Sequencing input: PBMCs. The receptor was derived from a young woman in good health and CMV-seropositive. The chain couples TRBV10-3 to TRBJ2-3; tentatively, D is TRBD2 (7 bases). The CDR3 nucleotides are TGTGCCATCAGTGACCCGGGGGTGGGGGGGCTTTCGGATACGCAGTATTTT. It translates to CAISDPGVGGLSDTQYF.